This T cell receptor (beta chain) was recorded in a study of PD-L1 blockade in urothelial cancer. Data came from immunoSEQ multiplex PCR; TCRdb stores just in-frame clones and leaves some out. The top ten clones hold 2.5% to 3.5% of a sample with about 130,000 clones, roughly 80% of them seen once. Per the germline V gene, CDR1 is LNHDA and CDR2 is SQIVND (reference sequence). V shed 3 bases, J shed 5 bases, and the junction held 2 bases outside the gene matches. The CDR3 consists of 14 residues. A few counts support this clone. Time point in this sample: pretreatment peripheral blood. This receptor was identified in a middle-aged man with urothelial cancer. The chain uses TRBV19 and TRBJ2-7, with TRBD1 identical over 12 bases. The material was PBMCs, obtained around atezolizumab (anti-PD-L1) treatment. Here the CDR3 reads CASSMGQGANEQYF. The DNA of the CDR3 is TGTGCCAGTAGTATGGGACAGGGGGCAAACGAGCAGTACTTC.